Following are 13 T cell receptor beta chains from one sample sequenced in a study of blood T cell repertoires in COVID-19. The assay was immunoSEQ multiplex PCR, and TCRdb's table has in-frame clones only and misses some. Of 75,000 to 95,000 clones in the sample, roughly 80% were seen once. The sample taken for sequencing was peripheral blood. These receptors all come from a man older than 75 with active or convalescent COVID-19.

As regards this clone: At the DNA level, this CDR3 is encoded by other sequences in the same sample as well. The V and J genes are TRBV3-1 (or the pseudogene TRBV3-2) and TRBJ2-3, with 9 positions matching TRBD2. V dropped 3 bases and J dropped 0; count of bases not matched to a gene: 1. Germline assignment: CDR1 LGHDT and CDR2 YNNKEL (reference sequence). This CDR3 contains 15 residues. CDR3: CASSQTSGSTDTQYF. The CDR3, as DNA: TGTGCCAGCAGCCAGACTAGCGGAAGCACAGATACGCAGTATTTT.

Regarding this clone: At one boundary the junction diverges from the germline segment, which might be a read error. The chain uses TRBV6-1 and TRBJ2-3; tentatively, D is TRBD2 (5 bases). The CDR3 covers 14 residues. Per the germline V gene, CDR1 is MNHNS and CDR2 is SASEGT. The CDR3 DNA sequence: TGTGCCAGCAATGAACCTGGGAGTTCTGTAACGCAGTATTTT. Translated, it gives CASNEPGSSVTQYF.

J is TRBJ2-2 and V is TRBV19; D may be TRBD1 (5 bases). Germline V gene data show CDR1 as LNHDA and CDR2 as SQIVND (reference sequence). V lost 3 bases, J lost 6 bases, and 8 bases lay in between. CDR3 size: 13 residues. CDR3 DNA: TGTGCCAGTAGTATGGGGCCGCCCGGGGAGCTGTTTTTT. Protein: CASSMGPPGELFF. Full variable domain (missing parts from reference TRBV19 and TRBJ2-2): DGGITQSPKYLFRKEGQNVTLSCEQNLNHDAMYWYRQDPGQGLRLIYYSQIVNDFQKGDIAEGYSVSREKKESFPLTVTSAQKNPTAFYLCASSMGPPGELFFGEGSRLTVL.

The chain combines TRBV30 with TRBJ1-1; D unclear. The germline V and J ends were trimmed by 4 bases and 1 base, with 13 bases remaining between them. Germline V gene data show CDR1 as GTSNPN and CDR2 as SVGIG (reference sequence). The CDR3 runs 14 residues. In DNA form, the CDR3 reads TGTGCCTGGACGAGAGGACGGGAGAACACTGAAGCTTTCTTT. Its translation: CAWTRGRENTEAFF.

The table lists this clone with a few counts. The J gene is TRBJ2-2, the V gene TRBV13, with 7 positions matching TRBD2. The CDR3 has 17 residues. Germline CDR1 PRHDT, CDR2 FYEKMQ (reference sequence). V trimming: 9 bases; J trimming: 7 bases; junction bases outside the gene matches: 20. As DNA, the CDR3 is TGTGCCAGTACCTATCGAGGGAGGGCGGCGTCTGGCGGGGAGCTGTTTTTT. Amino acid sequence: CASTYRGRAASGGELFF.

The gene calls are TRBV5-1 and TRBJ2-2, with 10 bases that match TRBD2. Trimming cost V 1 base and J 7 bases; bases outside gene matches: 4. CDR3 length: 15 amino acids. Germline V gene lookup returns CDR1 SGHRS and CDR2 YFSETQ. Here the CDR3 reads CASSLTSGTGGELFF. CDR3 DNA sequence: TGCGCCAGCAGCTTGACTAGCGGGACAGGCGGGGAGCTGTTTTTT.

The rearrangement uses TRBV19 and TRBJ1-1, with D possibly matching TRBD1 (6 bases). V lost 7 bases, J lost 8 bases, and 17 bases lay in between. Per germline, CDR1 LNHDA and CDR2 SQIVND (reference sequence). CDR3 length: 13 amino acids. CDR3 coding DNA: TGTGCCAGTACCCCGGTCAGGGGAACGGAAGCTTTCTTT. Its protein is CASTPVRGTEAFF.

The CDR3 spells CASSQVSSGGEETQYF. The CDR3 DNA reads TGTGCCAGCAGCCAAGTTTCTAGCGGGGGGGAAGAGACCCAGTACTTC. This chain connects TRBV4-2 to TRBJ2-5; 12 bases are a match to TRBD2. The CDR3 extends over 16 amino acids. V shed 1 base and J 3 bases; nucleotides not matched to a gene: 3. Germline CDR1 and CDR2: LGHNA and YNFKEQ.

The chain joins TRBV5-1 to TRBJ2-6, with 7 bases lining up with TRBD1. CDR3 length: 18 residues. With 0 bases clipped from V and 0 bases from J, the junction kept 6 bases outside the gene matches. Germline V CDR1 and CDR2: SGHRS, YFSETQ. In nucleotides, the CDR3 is TGCGCCAGCAGCTTGGATACAGGGGTAAACTCTGGGGCCAACGTCCTGACTTTC. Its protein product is CASSLDTGVNSGANVLTF.

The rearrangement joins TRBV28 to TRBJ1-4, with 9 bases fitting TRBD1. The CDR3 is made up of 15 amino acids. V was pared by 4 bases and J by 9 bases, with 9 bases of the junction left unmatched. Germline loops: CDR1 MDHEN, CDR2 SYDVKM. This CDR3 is CASSSGGTGLKKLFF. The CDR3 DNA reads TGTGCCAGCAGTTCCGGAGGGACAGGGCTGAAAAAACTGTTTTTT.

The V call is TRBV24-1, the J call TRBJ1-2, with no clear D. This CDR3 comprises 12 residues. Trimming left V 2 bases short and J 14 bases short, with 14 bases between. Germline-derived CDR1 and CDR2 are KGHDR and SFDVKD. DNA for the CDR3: TGTGCCACCAGTGATTCGGGTCTACCGTATACCTTC. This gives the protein CATSDSGLPYTF.

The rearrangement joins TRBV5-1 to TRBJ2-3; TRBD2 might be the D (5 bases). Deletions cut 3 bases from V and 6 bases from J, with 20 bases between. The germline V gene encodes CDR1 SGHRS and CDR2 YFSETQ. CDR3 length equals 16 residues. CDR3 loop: CASSSTLREPMDTQYF. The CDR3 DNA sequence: TGCGCCAGCAGCTCGACCCTCCGGGAACCGATGGATACGCAGTATTTT.

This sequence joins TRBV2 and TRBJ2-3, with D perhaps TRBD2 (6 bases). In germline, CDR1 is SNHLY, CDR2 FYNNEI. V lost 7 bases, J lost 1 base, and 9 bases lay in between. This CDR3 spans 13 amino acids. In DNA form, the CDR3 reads TGTGCCAGCATGAGGGAGGGCACAGATACGCAGTATTTT. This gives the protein CASMREGTDTQYF.